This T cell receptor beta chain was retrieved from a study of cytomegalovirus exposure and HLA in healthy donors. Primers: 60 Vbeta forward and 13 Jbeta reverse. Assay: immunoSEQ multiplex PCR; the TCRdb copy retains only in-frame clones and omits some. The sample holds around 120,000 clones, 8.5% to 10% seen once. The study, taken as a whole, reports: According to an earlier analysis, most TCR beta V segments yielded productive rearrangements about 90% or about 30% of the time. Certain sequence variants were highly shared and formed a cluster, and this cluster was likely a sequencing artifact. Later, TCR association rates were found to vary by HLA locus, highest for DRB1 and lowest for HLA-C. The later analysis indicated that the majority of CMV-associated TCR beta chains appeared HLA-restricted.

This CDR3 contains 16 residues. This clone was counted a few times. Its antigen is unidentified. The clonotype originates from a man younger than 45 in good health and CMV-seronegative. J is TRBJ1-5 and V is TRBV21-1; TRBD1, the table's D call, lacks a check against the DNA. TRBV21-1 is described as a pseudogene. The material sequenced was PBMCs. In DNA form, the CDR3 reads TGTGCCAGCAGCCTTGGCCGGGACAGGGGTAATCAGCCCCAGCATTTT. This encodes CASSLGRDRGNQPQHF.